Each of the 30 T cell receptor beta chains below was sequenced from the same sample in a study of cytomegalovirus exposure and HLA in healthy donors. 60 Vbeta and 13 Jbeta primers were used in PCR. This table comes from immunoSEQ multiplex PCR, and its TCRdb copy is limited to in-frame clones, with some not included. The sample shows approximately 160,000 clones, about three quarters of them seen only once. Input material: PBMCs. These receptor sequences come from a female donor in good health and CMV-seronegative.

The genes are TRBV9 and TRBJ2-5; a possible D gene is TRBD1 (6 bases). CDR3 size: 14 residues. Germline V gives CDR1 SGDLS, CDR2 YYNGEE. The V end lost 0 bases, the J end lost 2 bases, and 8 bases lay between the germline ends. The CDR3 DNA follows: TGTGCCAGCAGCGTAGGGGGACAACAAGAGACCCAGTACTTC. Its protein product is CASSVGGQQETQYF.

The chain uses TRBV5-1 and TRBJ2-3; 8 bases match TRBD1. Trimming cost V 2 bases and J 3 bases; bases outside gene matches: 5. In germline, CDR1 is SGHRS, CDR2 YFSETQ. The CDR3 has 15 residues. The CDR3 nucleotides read TGCGCCAGCAGCTTCGACAGGGGCGAAACAGATACGCAGTATTTT. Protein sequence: CASSFDRGETDTQYF.

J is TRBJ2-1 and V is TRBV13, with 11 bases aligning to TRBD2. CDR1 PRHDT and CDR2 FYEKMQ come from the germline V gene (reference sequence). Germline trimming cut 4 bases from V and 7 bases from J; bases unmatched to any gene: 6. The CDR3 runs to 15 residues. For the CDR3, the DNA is TGTGCCAGCAGCTCTAGTACTAGCGGGGGAAATGAGCAGTTCTTC. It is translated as CASSSSTSGGNEQFF.

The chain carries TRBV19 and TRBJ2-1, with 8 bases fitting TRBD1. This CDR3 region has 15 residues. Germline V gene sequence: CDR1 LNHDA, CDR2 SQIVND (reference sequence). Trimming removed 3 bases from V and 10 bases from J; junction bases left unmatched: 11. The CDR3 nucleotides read TGTGCCAGTAGTATCCCCGGACAGGGCCAGTGGGAGCAGTTCTTC. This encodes CASSIPGQGQWEQFF. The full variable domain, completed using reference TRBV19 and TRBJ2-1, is DGGITQSPKYLFRKEGQNVTLSCEQNLNHDAMYWYRQDPGQGLRLIYYSQIVNDFQKGDIAEGYSVSREKKESFPLTVTSAQKNPTAFYLCASSIPGQGQWEQFFGPGTRLTVL.

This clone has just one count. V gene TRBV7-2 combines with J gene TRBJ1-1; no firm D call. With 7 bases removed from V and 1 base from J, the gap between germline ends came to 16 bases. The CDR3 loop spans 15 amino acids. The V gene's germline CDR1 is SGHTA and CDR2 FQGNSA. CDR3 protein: CASKALGAGNTEAFF. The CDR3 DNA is TGTGCCAGCAAAGCTTTGGGTGCAGGGAACACTGAAGCTTTCTTT.

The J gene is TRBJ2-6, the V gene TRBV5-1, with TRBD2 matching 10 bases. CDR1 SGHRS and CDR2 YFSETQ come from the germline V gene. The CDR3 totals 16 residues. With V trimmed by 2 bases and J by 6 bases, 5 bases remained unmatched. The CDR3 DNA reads TGCGCCAGCAGCTTTTCTAGCGGGAGAGAGGCCAACGTCCTGACTTTC. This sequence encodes CASSFSSGREANVLTF.

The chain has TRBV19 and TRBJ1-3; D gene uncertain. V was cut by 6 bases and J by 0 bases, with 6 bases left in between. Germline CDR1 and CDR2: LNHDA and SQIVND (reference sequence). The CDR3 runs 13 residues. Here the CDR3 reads CASSYSSGNTIYF. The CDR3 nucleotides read TGTGCCAGTAGCTACTCCTCTGGAAACACCATATATTTT.

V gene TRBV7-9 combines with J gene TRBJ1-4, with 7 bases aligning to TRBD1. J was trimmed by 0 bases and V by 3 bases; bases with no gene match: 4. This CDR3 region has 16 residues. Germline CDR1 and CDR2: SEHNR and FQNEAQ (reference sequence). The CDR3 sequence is CASSFSTGATNEKLFF. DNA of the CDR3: TGTGCCAGCAGCTTTTCTACAGGGGCAACTAATGAAAAACTGTTTTTT. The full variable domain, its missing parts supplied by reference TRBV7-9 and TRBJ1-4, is DTGVSQNPRHKITKRGQNVTFRCDPISEHNRLYWYRQTLGQGPEFLTYFQNEAQLEKSRLLSDRFSAERPKGSFSTLEIQRTEQGDSAMYLCASSFSTGATNEKLFFGSGTQLSVL.

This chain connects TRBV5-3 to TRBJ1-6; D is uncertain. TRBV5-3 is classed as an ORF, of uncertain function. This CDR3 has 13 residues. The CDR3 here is CARRSSYNSPLHF. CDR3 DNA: TGTGCGCGACGGAGCTCCTATAATTCACCCCTCCACTTT.

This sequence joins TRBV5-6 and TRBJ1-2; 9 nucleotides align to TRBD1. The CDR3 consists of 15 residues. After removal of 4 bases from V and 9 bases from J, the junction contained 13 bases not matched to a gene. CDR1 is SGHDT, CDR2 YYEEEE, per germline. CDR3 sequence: CASSLRGTGFFRYTF. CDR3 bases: TGTGCCAGCAGCCTCCGTGGGACAGGGTTTTTTCGCTACACCTTC.

Here the CDR3 DNA reads TGCGCCAGCAGCCAATCCCCAGGGCATTTAGCCAAAAACATTCAGTACTTC. Residues: CASSQSPGHLAKNIQYF. This chain uses TRBV4-1 with TRBJ2-4; TRBD1 might be the D (5 bases). The CDR3 extends over 17 amino acids. Deletions cut 2 bases from V and 0 bases from J, with 14 bases between. CDR1 is MGHRA and CDR2 is YSYEKL in the germline V gene.

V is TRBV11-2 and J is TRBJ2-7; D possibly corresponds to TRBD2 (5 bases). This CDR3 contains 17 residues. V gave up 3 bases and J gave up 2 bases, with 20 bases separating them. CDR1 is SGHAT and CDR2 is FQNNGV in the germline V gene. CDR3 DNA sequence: TGTGCCAGCAGCTTTCGTAGATTGGGCTTCGGGGCCTACGAGCAGTACTTC. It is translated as CASSFRRLGFGAYEQYF.

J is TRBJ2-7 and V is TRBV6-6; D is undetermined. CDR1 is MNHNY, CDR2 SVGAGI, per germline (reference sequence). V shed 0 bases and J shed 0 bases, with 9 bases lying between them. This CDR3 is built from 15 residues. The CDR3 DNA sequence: TGTGCCAGCAGTTACTCTTTTACCAGCTCCTACGAGCAGTACTTC. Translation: CASSYSFTSSYEQYF.

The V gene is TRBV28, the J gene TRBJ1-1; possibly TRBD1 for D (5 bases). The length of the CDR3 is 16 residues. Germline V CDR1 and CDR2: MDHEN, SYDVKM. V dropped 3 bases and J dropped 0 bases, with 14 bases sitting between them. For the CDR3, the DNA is TGTGCCAGCAGTTTGCTCAGGCGGGGGATGAACACTGAAGCTTTCTTT. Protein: CASSLLRRGMNTEAFF.

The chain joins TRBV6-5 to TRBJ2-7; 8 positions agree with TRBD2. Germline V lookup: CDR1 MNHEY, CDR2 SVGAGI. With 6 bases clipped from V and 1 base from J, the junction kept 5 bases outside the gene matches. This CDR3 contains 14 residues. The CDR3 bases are TGTGCCAGCAGCCCGGGGGGGCTGTCCTACGAGCAGTACTTC. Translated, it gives CASSPGGLSYEQYF.

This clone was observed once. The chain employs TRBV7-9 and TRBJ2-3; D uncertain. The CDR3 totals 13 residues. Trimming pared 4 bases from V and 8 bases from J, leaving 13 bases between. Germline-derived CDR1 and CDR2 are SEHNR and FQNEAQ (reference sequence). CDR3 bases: TGTGCCAGCAGCTCTAGTCCTTCCCCTACGCAGTATTTT. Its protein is CASSSSPSPTQYF.

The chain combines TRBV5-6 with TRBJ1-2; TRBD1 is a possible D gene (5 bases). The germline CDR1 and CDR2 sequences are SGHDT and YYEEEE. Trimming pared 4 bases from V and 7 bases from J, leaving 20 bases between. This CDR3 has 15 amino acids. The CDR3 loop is CASSSPQGPTGGYTF. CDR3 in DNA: TGTGCCAGCAGCAGCCCGCAGGGTCCCACTGGTGGCTACACCTTC.

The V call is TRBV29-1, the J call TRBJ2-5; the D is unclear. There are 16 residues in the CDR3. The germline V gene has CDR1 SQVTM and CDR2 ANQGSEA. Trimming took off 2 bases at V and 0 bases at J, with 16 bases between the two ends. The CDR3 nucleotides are TGCAGCGTTGAATTTAAGAGACAAGAGAACCAAGAGACCCAGTACTTC. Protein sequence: CSVEFKRQENQETQYF. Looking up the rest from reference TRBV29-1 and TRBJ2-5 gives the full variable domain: SAVISQKPSRDICQRGTSLTIQCQVDSQVTMMFWYRQQPGQSLTLIATANQGSEATYESGFVIDKFPISRPNLTFSTLTVSNMSPEDSSIYLCSVEFKRQENQETQYFGPGTRLLVL.

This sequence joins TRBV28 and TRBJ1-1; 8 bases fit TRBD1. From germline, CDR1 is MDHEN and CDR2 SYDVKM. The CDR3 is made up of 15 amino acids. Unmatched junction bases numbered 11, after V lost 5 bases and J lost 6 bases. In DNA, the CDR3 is TGTGCCAGCAGTCAAACCAGGGGGCGCAGTTCTGAAGCTTTCTTT. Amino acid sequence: CASSQTRGRSSEAFF.

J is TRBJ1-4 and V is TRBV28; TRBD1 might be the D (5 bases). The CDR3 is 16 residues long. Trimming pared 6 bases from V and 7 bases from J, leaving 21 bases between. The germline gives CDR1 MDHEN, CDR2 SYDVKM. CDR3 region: CASSPGGSGRFEKLFF. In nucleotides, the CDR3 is TGTGCCAGCAGCCCGGGGGGATCGGGGCGCTTTGAAAAACTGTTTTTT.

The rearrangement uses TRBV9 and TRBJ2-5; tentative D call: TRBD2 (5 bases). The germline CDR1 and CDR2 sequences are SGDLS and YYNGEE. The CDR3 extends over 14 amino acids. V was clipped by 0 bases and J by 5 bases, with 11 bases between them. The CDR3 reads CASSVGTSRETQYF. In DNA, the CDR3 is TGTGCCAGCAGCGTAGGGACTTCAAGGGAGACCCAGTACTTC.

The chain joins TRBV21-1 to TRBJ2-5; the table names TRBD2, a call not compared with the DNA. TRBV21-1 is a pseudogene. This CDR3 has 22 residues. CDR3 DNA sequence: TGTGCCAGCAGCAAAAAGTCCGGGGAGGGAAGCCCGGAACAAGAAGGTTTCGTCGGGCAGTACTTC. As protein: CASSKKSGEGSPEQEGFVGQYF.

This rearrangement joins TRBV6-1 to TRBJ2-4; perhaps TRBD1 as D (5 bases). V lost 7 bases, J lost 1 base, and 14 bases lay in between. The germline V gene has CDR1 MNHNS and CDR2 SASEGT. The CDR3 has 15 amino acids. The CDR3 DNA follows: TGTGCCAGCACCAGGGTCAATTTGGCCAAAAACATTCAGTACTTC. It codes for CASTRVNLAKNIQYF.

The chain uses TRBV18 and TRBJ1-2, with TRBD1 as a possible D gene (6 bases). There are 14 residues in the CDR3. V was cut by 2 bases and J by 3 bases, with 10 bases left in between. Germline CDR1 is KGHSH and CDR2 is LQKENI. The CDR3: CASSPAGDDYGYTF. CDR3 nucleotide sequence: TGTGCCAGCTCACCAGCAGGGGACGACTATGGCTACACCTTC.

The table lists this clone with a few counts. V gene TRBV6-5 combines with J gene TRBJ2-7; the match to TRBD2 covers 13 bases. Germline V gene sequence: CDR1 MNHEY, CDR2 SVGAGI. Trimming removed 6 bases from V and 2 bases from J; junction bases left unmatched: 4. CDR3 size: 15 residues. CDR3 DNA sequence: TGTGCCAGCAGCCCCACTAGCGGGGGGGCCTACGAGCAGTACTTC. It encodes CASSPTSGGAYEQYF.

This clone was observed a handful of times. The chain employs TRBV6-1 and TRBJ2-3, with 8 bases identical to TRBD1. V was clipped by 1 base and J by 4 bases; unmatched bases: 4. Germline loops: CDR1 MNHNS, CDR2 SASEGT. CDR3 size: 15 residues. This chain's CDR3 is CASSEGGTGADTQYF. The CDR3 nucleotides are TGTGCCAGCAGTGAAGGGGGGACAGGAGCAGATACGCAGTATTTT.

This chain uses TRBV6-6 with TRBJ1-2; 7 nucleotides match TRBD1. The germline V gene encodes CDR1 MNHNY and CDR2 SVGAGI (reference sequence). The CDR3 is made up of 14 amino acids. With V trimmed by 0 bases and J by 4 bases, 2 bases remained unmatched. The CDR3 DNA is TGTGCCAGCAGTTACTCGGACAGGATCTATGGCTACACCTTC. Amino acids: CASSYSDRIYGYTF.

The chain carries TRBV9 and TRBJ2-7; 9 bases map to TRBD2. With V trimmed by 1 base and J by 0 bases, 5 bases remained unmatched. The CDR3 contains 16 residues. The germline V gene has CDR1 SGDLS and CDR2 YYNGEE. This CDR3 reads CASSVTSGSSSYEQYF. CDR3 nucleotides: TGTGCCAGCAGCGTAACTAGCGGGTCAAGCTCCTACGAGCAGTACTTC.

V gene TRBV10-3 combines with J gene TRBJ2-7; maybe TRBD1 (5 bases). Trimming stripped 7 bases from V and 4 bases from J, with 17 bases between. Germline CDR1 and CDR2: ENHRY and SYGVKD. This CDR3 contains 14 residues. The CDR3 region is CAITSPPDTYEQYF. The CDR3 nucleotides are TGTGCCATCACTTCACCCCCGGACACTTACGAGCAGTACTTC.

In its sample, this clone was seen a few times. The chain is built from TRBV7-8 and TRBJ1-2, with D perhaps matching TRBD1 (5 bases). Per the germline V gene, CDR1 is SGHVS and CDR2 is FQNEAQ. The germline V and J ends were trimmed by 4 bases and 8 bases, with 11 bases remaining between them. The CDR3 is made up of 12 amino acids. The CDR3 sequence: CASSWQGAGYTF. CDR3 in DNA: TGTGCCAGCAGCTGGCAGGGCGCAGGCTACACCTTC.